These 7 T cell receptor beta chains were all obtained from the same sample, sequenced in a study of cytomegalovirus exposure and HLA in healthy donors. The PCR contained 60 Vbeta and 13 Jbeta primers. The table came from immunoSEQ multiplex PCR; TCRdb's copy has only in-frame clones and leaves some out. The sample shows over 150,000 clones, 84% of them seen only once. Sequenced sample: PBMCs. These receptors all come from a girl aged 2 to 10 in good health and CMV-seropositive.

CDR3 loop: CACSATPRDEQFF. The DNA of the CDR3 is TGTGCCTGCTCCGCCACCCCTCGGGATGAGCAGTTCTTC. V and J are TRBV30 and TRBJ2-1; D unclear. Deletions cut 6 bases from V and 8 bases from J, with 17 bases between. The V gene's germline CDR1 is GTSNPN and CDR2 SVGIG (reference sequence). The CDR3 loop spans 13 amino acids. The variable domain in full, with the rest retrieved from reference TRBV30 and TRBJ2-1, is SQTIHQWPATLVQPVGSPLSLECTVEGTSNPNLYWYRQAAGRGLQLLFYSVGIGQISSEVPQNLSASRPQDRQFILSSKKLLLSDSGFYLCACSATPRDEQFFGPGTRLTVL.

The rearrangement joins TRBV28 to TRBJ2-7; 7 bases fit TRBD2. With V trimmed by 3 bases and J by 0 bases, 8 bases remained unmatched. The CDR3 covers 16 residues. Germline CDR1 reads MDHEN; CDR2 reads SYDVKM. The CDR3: CASSLTLAESSYEQYF. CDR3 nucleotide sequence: TGTGCCAGCAGTTTGACCCTAGCGGAAAGCTCCTACGAGCAGTACTTC.

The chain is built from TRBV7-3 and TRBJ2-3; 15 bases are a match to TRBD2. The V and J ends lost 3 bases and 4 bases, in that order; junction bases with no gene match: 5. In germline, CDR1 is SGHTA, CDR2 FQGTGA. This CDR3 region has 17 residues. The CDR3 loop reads CASSLRTSGGVADTQYF. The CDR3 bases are TGTGCCAGCAGCTTGAGGACTAGCGGGGGGGTAGCAGATACGCAGTATTTT.

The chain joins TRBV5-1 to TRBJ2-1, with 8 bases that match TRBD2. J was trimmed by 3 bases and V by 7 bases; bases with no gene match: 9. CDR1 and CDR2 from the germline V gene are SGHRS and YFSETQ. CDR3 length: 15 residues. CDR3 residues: CASRYEAGDYNEQFF. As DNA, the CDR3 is TGCGCCAGCCGTTACGAAGCGGGAGACTACAATGAGCAGTTCTTC.

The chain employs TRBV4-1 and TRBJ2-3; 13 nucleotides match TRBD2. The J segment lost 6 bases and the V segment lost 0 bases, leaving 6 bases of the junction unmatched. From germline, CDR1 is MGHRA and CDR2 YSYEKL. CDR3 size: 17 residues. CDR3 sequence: CASSQDPTSGGVDTQYF. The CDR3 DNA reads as TGCGCCAGCAGCCAAGATCCTACTAGCGGGGGGGTGGATACGCAGTATTTT.

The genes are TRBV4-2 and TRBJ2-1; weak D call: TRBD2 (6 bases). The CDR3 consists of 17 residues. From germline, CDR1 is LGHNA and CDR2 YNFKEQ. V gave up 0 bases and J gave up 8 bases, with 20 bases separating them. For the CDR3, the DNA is TGTGCCAGCAGCCAAGATCGAAAGGCGGGGACGGTCGATGAGCAGTTCTTC. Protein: CASSQDRKAGTVDEQFF.

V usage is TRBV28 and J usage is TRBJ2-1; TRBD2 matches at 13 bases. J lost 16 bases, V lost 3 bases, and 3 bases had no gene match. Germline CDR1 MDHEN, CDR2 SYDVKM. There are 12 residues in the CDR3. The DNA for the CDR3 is TGTGCCAGCAGTTTTGGGACTAGCGGGAAATTCTTC. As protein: CASSFGTSGKFF.